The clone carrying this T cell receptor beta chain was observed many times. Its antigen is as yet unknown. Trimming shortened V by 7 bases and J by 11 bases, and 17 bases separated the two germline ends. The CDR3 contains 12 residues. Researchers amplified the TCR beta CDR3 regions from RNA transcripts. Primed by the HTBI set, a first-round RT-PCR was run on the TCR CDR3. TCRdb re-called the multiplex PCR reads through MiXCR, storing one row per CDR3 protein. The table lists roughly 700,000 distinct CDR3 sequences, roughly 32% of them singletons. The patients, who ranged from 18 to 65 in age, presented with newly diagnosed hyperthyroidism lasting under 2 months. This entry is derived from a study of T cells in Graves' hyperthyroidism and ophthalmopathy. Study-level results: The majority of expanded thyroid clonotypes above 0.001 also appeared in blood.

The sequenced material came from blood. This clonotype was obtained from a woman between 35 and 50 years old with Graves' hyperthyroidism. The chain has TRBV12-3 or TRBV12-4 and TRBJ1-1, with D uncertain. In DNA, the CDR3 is TGTGCCAGCATCCAAAGGGTTGGCTCGGCTTTCTTT. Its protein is CASIQRVGSAFF.